This T cell receptor beta chain was sequenced for a study of cytomegalovirus exposure and HLA in healthy donors (dated by TCRdb to the late 2010s). About the full investigation: In an earlier analysis of 587 of the donors, around 300 Gb of sequence data and 90 million to 120 million unique TCR beta sequences from 150 million to 200 million T cells were reported. All discovery cohort repertoires had been generated using a single sequencing platform. A later analysis re-analyzed previously published TCR beta repertoires from 500 to 700 donors and added high-resolution HLA genotyping to study TCR occurrence patterns. Donor age, sex, ethnicity and CMV serostatus were collected together with the repertoire data. Rather than drawing on any new phenotypic data, the later analysis identified candidate immune exposures from TCR beta sequences and the way those sequences occurred across donors. Genome-wide SNP genotypes for about 65% of the 666 donors were used in a later genetic analysis, which treated that subset as a discovery cohort. Because of strong linkage in the cohort, a few DR-DQ haplotypes were treated as single units for association and clustering. An earlier analysis of approximately 630 of the donors applied high-throughput TCR beta sequencing to assess whether each TCR beta V gene segment acted as functional or pseudogenic. Of the roughly 400 genotyped donors, 81% were placed in the genetic ancestry cluster associated with self-reported Caucasian donors. On average, around 230,000 unique TCR beta nucleotide sequences were sequenced per donor among more than 350 genotyped donors of the cohort, with approximately 18% of those sequences being non-productive. The study was designed to test whether signatures of past pathogen exposure could be identified by cataloging public T cell receptors. Roughly 300 gigabases of sequencing data and 75 million to 85 million unique TCR sequences made up an early release that covered 640 HLA-typed donors. High-throughput TCR immunosequencing, statistical association of individual TCRs with disease status, and machine learning were combined to predict cytomegalovirus infection status. HLA typing included class I and class II loci at four-digit resolution. Using immunosequencing, the study profiled T cell repertoires from 500 to 800 subjects and related those repertoires to cytomegalovirus serostatus. Besides the first cohort of 550 to 750 subjects, a separate validation cohort made up of roughly 130 different subjects was used. The number of donors typed differed by locus, with roughly 629-640 for A, B, C, DRB1 and DQB1, more than 500 for DQA1, over 600 for DPA1, and 472 for DPB1. Overall results and qualifications from the work: In an earlier analysis of around 600 of the donors, most TCR beta V segments were observed in productive rearrangements about 87% or about 30% of the time, broadly matching IMGT annotations. The presence/absence analyses assumed that sequencing depth was roughly uniform across donors, and that assumption may not be true. A few of the identified cytomegalovirus-associated TCR beta chains were confirmed in vitro to be specific for cytomegalovirus antigens. When HLA alleles, especially DR and DQ, strongly co-occurred, attributing TCR associations to individual alleles was difficult. According to a later analysis, most CMV-associated TCR beta chains appeared to be HLA-restricted, and the HLA associations seemed to be driven largely by CMV exposure. CMV serostatus was the only immune exposure information available for the cohort. The cohort was sequenced for TCR beta chains only, and without alpha or paired-chain data the features that could be detected were limited. According to a later analysis, parvovirus B19, influenza, CMV and Epstein-Barr virus appeared linked to several top co-occurrence clusters. A later analysis found that TCR association rates varied across HLA loci, with DRB1 alleles showing the most associated TCRs and HLA-C alleles the fewest. A further reported finding was that TCR beta sequences accurately predicted the HLA-A and HLA-B alleles for most subjects in the first cohort. In a later analysis, HLA-associated TCR beta chains were found to be more clonally expanded and to have lower generation probabilities than equally common non-associated chains. V-gene and J-gene trimming of TCR beta chains was associated with a missense DCLRE1C variant in a later genetic analysis, and the association was replicated in an independent cohort. The authors suggested that the approach could potentially be extended to other disease states and immunological phenotypes. The study gave a list of under 200 TCR beta chains associated with cytomegalovirus. A group of highly shared sequence variants was considered likely to be a technical artifact of the sequencing pipeline. Because counts were too low, seventeen rarely observed V segments, including chromosome 9 orphons, were left out of the earlier analysis of approximately 580 of the donors. A later analysis associated about 16,000 TCR beta sequences with specific HLA alleles at a false discovery rate of 0.05. Correlated functional status among segregating V segments might be attributable to linkage disequilibrium, but an unknown experimental factor could not be ruled out. According to a later genetic analysis, donors in an Asian-associated ancestry cluster had fewer N-insertions in productive TCRs than the approximately 710-donor mean. Because the 87-base-pair reads could not distinguish some IMGT-functional V segments, including TRBV6-2 and TRBV6-3, those segments were excluded. Across donors, most TCR sequences were observed very rarely, whereas some public TCRs were present in many individuals. Because HLA typing was missing for some donors at each locus, association tests included only the typed subset. The classifier was reported to diagnose cytomegalovirus status with high specificity and sensitivity in both the original and validation cohorts.

The cohort comprised 670 or so healthy bone marrow donors. Cohort members were all nominally healthy when sampled, although unrecorded immune exposures were likely present. The donor tested CMV seropositive, placing the donor among the roughly 300 seropositive members of the cohort. A peripheral blood sample was provided by each donor, and peripheral blood mononuclear cells were used for TCR beta sequencing. The Qiagen DNeasy Blood Extraction Kit was used to extract genomic DNA from the blood cell samples. With respect to this clone: Its antigen is currently not known. One base away there is no much larger clone; base qualities are not given.

The germline V end is reduced by 5 bases and the J end by 3 bases; junction bases left unmatched: 4. From the germline V gene, CDR1 is SQVTM and CDR2 is ANQGSEA. The CDR3 numbers 13 residues from cysteine through phenylalanine. Kept here is only the CDR3 DNA, which spans 39 bases and is read in frame from base 1. Library creation used the immunoSEQ multiplex PCR assay. The multiplex PCR relied on a mix of 60 forward primers for TCR Vbeta segments and 13 reverse primers for TCR Jbeta segments. The CDR3 region of rearranged TCR beta genes was amplified from genomic DNA with a multiplex PCR assay. The Illumina HiSeq System was used to sequence the amplified TCR beta libraries as 87-base-pair reads. For the original study's pipeline: Across the 500 to 750 repertoires, a later analysis counted tens of millions of unique TCR beta chains, approximately 12 million of which were shared by at least two donors. To remove PCR and sequencing errors, raw reads were error-corrected and collapsed into unique sequences using a nearest-neighbor algorithm that merged closely related sequences. V, D and J gene segments were assigned by aligning CDR3 sequences to IMGT reference sequences. Each retained sequence needed at least a six-nucleotide match to both a V gene segment and a J gene segment. Rearrangements were called productive when the CDR3 lacked stop codons and stayed in frame with V and J; all others were non-productive. CDR3 was defined by IMGT convention, running from the second conserved V-encoded cysteine to the conserved J-encoded phenylalanine. In an earlier analysis of 550 to 650 of the donors, sequences lacking an unambiguous match to a single V gene segment were excluded. In an earlier analysis of 500 to 750 of the donors, V segments were called functional above 56.7% productive rearrangements and were called segregating when the between-donor standard deviation exceeded 5%. A statistical classification framework was built for diagnosing cytomegalovirus status from the catalog of TCR beta chain sequences. In a later analysis, TCR nucleotide sequences were compared against IMGT/GENE-DB human TR gene sequences so that V and J genes could be assigned. In a later analysis, CDR3 sequences and most-parsimonious VDJ recombination scenarios were assigned using the TCRdist pipeline. A later analysis defined each TCR beta chain by its CDR3 amino acid sequence plus V-gene family, and excluded reads lacking a unique V-gene family. In a later analysis, 550 to 650 highly shared, low-generation-probability nucleotide sequences were removed to address suspected cross-contamination and a sequencing artifact. For each public chain, a later analysis derived a clonal expansion index from normalized ranks of inferred template counts within each repertoire. In a later analysis, generation probabilities were computed using a VDJ recombination model fitted to out-of-frame rearrangements, and the results were checked against IGoR. Hypergeometric tests were used in a later analysis to score TCR-TCR, TCR-HLA and TCR-CMV co-occurrence, with a repertoire-size bias correction applied to the TCR pairs. To estimate false discovery rates, a later analysis permuted the HLA or CMV assignments 20 times. A later analysis grouped co-occurring TCRs with DBSCAN, adding TCRdist sequence similarity when clustering within HLA-allele-positive subsets. For co-occurrence clustering, repertoires with fewer than 30,000 or more than 120,000 public chains were excluded, along with about five repertoires with anomalous nucleotide sharing. TCRdb limited this immuneACCESS table to in-frame rearrangements with V and J called. A share of clones is missing; checked studies link under half to unresolved V genes, and the rest is unexplained. The DNA was the basis for D and trimming; V, J and clone size are from that table. The sample has about 130,000 clones on record, 74% of them singletons. The top ten hold more than 3.5% of the sample.

This sequence originates from a man in his forties in good health and CMV-seropositive. Input material: PBMCs. The chain was built from TRBV29-1 and TRBJ2-7, and TRBD1 matches 10 of the central bases. The CDR3 reads as follows: CSVLWTGGYEQYF. The DNA sequence is given as TGCAGCGTTCTCTGGACAGGGGGCTACGAGCAGTACTTC.